This TCR beta chain was obtained from a study of T cell repertoires in cytomegalovirus infection. Across the whole study: The public TCR beta signatures pointed to both CMV infection and matching HLA type. Whole-study results and caveats: Cumulative public TCR beta family frequency identified CMV carriers with the relevant HLA.

Ten or more counts support this clonotype. Its specificity is not known. TCRdb used MiXCR to reprocess the reads, holding one entry per CDR3 protein. The sample holds about 150,000 distinct CDR3 sequences, 20% to 25% seen once. CDR3 length equals 16 residues. CDR1 and CDR2 (germline): SGHTA, FQGNSA. After removal of 4 bases from V and 8 bases from J, the junction contained 9 bases not matched to a gene. This sequence joins TRBV7-2 and TRBJ2-1; 12 bases agree with TRBD2. This clonotype was obtained from a human donor in good health (CMV status not recorded). Some clones in this sample may be carry-over from other donors' samples. The sequenced material came from PBMCs. The DNA for the CDR3 is TGTGCCAGCAGCTCCGCCTCTAGCGGGAGGGCTTATGAGCAGTTCTTC. It yields the protein CASSSASSGRAYEQFF.